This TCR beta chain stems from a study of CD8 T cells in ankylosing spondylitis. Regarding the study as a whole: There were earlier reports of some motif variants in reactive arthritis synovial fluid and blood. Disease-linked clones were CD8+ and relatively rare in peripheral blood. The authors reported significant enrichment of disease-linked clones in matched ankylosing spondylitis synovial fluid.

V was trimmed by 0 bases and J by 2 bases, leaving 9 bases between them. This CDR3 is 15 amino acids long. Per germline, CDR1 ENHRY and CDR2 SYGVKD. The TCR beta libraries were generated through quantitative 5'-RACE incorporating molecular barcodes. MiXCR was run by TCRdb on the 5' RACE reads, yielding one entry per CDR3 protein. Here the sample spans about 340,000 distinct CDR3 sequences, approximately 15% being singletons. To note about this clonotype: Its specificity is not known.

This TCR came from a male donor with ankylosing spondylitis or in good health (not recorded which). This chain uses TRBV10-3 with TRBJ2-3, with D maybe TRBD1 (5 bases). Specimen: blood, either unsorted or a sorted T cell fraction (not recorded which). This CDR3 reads CAISESKGSTDTQYF. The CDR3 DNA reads TGTGCCATCAGTGAGTCGAAGGGGTCCACAGATACGCAGTATTTT.